This TCR beta chain was sequenced for a study of T cell changes during pregnancy in multiple sclerosis. Here immunoSEQ multiplex PCR was the method, and the copy in TCRdb shows in-frame clones only, minus some. The data show 50,000 or so clones, roughly 92% seen once. The sample consisted of CD4+ T cells from peripheral blood mononuclear cells, taken in the third trimester of pregnancy. The source is a female donor with multiple sclerosis, enrolled in a pregnancy study.

The CDR3 DNA reads as TGTGCCAGCAGCCCCAGGGACGGGAGCTCCTACAATGAGCAGTTCTTC. Translated, it gives CASSPRDGSSYNEQFF. This sequence joins TRBV9 and TRBJ2-1, with TRBD2 as a possible D gene (6 bases). Germline CDR1 SGDLS, CDR2 YYNGEE. Trimming took 4 bases from V and 0 from J, leaving 14 bases between them. CDR3 length: 16 amino acids.